The rows below give T cell receptor beta chains drawn from one sample of a study of cytomegalovirus exposure and HLA in healthy donors. Sequenced by immunoSEQ multiplex PCR; TCRdb stores in-frame clones only, minus some. The profile shows 100,000 to 150,000 clones, about 74% of them singletons. Sequencing was carried out using PBMCs. Every receptor here comes from a woman aged 45 to 65 in good health and CMV-seropositive. The CDR3 runs from the conserved cysteine through the conserved F or W. D genes are given only for firm matches. Only some rows state a clone size, as once, few, many or a class for expanded clones.

>.|TRBV18|.|TRBJ2-3
TGTGCCAGCTCACCATATTTGACAGATACGCAGTATTTT
CASSPYLTDTQYF
>few|TRBV5-4|.|TRBJ2-1
TGTGCCAGCAGTCAAGATGGGAGCGGTAACTCCTACAATGAGCAGTTCTTC
CASSQDGSGNSYNEQFF
>.|TRBV5-1|.|TRBJ2-3
TGCGCCAGCAGGGGCGGGGGCCCTACGAATACGCAGTATTTT
CASRGGGPTNTQYF
>.|TRBV19|TRBD1|TRBJ2-2
TGTGCCAGTAGATTTCCGGGACAGGGAAACCACTCGAACACCGGGGAGCTGTTTTTT
CASRFPGQGNHSNTGELFF
>.|TRBV19|.|TRBJ2-3
TGTGCCACCCTGGACGGGGGTCCCTCAGATACGCAGTATTTT
CATLDGGPSDTQYF
>.|TRBV7-9|.|TRBJ2-4
TGTGCCAGCAGCCCCGTCAGGGAAAACATTCAGTACTTC
CASSPVRENIQYF
>.|TRBV7-9|.|TRBJ2-2
TGTGCCAGCAGCGCCAAGAGGGACTTAACGAACACCGGGGAGCTGTTTTTT
CASSAKRDLTNTGELFF
>.|TRBV29-1|.|TRBJ2-3
TGCAGCGGCCGGGAACCCTCCACAGATACGCAGTATTTT
CSGREPSTDTQYF
>few|TRBV4-2|.|TRBJ1-5
TGTGCCAGCAGCCAAGGCCAGATCCGTGGCAATCAGCCCCAGCATTTT
CASSQGQIRGNQPQHF
>.|TRBV4-2|.|TRBJ1-6
TGTGCCAGCAGCCAAGGGCAGGAAAATTCACCCCTCCACTTT
CASSQGQENSPLHF
>.|TRBV6-1|TRBD1|TRBJ1-6
TGTGCCAGCAGCCCTTACGGGACAGGGAATTCACCCCTCCACTTT
CASSPYGTGNSPLHF
>.|TRBV11-3|TRBD1|TRBJ2-7
TGTGCCAGCAGCTTACAGGGGGACTACGAGCAGTACTTC
CASSLQGDYEQYF
>.|TRBV5-1|TRBD1|TRBJ2-5
TGCGCCAGCAGCTTCTTGACAGGGGGCGGAGAGACCCAGTACTTC
CASSFLTGGGETQYF
>.|TRBV6-6|TRBD1|TRBJ2-7
TGTGCCAGCAGTTCATCGGGACAGGGTCGGTACGAGCAGTACTTC
CASSSSGQGRYEQYF